These 12 T cell receptor beta chains originate from one sample sequenced in a study of HIV-infected children after antiretroviral therapy interruption. The TCR library was built from RNA with a 3' RACE protocol and unique molecular identifiers. From the 3' RACE reads, TCRdb called clonotypes with MiXCR, one entry per CDR3 protein. The profile shows approximately 96,000 distinct CDR3 sequences, approximately 6.9% of them singletons. The sample's treatment: PENTA 11 planned treatment interruption arm or continuous ART arm. The sample was CD45RA+ CD4+ T cells from PBMCs, pooled from several time points, taken from a donor given antiretroviral therapy, either interrupted or continuous. Subset specified: naive CD4+ CD45RA+ CD45RO- T cells. The receptors here all came from a pool of human donors with HIV.

This clonotype showed up many times. The rearrangement links TRBV6-5 to TRBJ2-2; D is possibly TRBD2 (5 bases). The V end was cut by 7 bases, the J end by 7 bases, with 13 bases between. In germline, CDR1 is MNHEY, CDR2 SVGAGI. The CDR3 consists of 13 residues. CDR3 nucleotides: TGTGCCAGCACAGTACCAGGACTCGGGGAGCTGTTTTTT. Encoded protein: CASTVPGLGELFF.

This clonotype has ten or more counts. The chain joins TRBV27 to TRBJ2-5; a weak D match, TRBD2 (5 bases). Germline CDR1 and CDR2: MNHEY and SMNVEV (reference sequence). CDR3 length: 16 residues. V lost 1 base and J 4 bases, leaving 16 bases between the germline ends. The CDR3 DNA reads as TGTGCCAGCAGTTTATACGGTCGGGGTATGATAGAGACCCAGTACTTC. Amino acids: CASSLYGRGMIETQYF.

This clonotype was seen ten or more times. The chain carries TRBV7-9 and TRBJ1-1; TRBD1 aligns across 8 bases. CDR1 and CDR2 from the germline V gene are SEHNR and FQNEAQ (reference sequence). The V gene end was trimmed by 3 bases and the J gene end by 4 bases; junction bases not matched to a gene: 10. The CDR3 has 16 amino acids. The CDR3 DNA reads as TGTGCCAGCAGCTTGAGGCAGGGGGCCGTGGGCACTGAAGCTTTCTTT. Encoded protein: CASSLRQGAVGTEAFF.

This clonotype was seen ten or more times. The chain employs TRBV12-3 or TRBV12-4 and TRBJ1-6; tentatively, D is TRBD1 (5 bases). Trimming removed 4 bases from V and 8 bases from J, with 12 bases in between. The CDR3 sequence is 14 residues long. The DNA for the CDR3 is TGTGCCAGCAGTTCCGGGACGGGATATTCACCCCTCCACTTT. The encoded protein is CASSSGTGYSPLHF.

This clonotype showed up many times. The chain combines TRBV30 with TRBJ2-7; D could derive from TRBD1 or TRBD2 (5 bases each). This CDR3 region has 11 residues. Trimming left V 3 bases short and J 7 bases short, with 10 bases between. CDR1 and CDR2 from the germline V gene are GTSNPN and SVGIG (reference sequence). CDR3 residues: CAWSGGGEQYF. DNA of the CDR3: TGTGCCTGGAGCGGTGGGGGAGAGCAGTACTTC.

This CDR3 reads CASKMLRGNGYTF. The CDR3 DNA is TGTGCCAGCAAGATGCTTCGTGGGAATGGCTACACCTTC. The V and J genes are TRBV6-1 and TRBJ1-2; no clear D gene. From germline, CDR1 is MNHNS and CDR2 SASEGT. Trimming stripped 7 bases from V and 6 bases from J, with 15 bases between. The CDR3 has 13 amino acids.

The V and J genes are TRBV7-6 and TRBJ1-3, with D unresolved. The V gene lost 0 bases and the J gene lost 0 bases, with 12 bases spanning the gap. The CDR3 has 17 amino acids. Germline V gene data show CDR1 as SGHVS and CDR2 as FNYEAQ. The CDR3 DNA follows: TGTGCCAGCAGCTTAGCCCCCGGCTTCCACTCTGGAAACACCATATATTTT. Translated: CASSLAPGFHSGNTIYF. The full variable domain, with the rest looked up from reference TRBV7-6 and TRBJ1-3, is GAGVSQSPRYKVTKRGQDVALRCDPISGHVSLYWYRQALGQGPEFLTYFNYEAQQDKSGLPNDRFSAERPEGSISTLTIQRTEQRDSAMYRCASSLAPGFHSGNTIYFGEGSWLTVV.

The genes are TRBV7-3 and TRBJ1-1; D is possibly TRBD1 (6 bases). This CDR3 region has 17 residues. V lost 2 bases and J 0 bases, leaving 16 bases between the germline ends. Germline values: CDR1 SGHTA, CDR2 FQGTGA. CDR3 protein: CASSLSKTQGMNTEAFF. DNA of the CDR3: TGTGCCAGCAGCTTATCTAAGACTCAGGGGATGAACACTGAAGCTTTCTTT.

The rearrangement uses TRBV20-1 and TRBJ2-7; possible D gene TRBD1, 6 bases. Per the germline V gene, CDR1 is DFQATT and CDR2 is SNEGSKA (reference sequence). Trimming cost V 0 bases and J 0 bases, with 18 bases left between them. CDR3 size: 17 residues. CDR3 nucleotides: TGCAGTGCTAGAGATCCTTGGTTCGGGACAAGCTCCTACGAGCAGTACTTC. Amino acid sequence: CSARDPWFGTSSYEQYF.

This clonotype was seen more than once but under ten times. This rearrangement joins TRBV6-5 to TRBJ2-2; 8 bases match TRBD2. V shed 2 bases, J shed 7 bases, and the junction held 3 bases outside the gene matches. Looked up from germline, CDR1 is MNHEY and CDR2 is SVGAGI. The CDR3 length is 14 residues. The CDR3: CASSYRGGVGELFF. DNA for the CDR3: TGTGCCAGCAGTTACCGGGGGGGGGTCGGGGAGCTGTTTTTT.

This clonotype was seen many times. The gene calls are TRBV12-3 or TRBV12-4 and TRBJ2-5; TRBD1 matches at 9 bases. The CDR3 spans 16 residues. Germline trimming cut 4 bases from V and 5 bases from J; bases unmatched to any gene: 11. The CDR3 coding sequence is TGTGCCAGCAGTTCGGGACAGGGTAGGATGGAGGAGACCCAGTACTTC. This encodes CASSSGQGRMEETQYF.

In this sample, this clonotype turned up many times. The chain links TRBV20-1 to TRBJ2-7; D might be TRBD2 (7 bases). The CDR3 has 13 amino acids. The V and J ends lost 5 bases and 1 base respectively, with 12 bases between them. The germline V gene encodes CDR1 DFQATT and CDR2 SNEGSKA (reference sequence). The CDR3 DNA reads TGCAGTGCTGGGGGGGCCAGATCCTACGAGCAGTACTTC. It yields the protein CSAGGARSYEQYF.